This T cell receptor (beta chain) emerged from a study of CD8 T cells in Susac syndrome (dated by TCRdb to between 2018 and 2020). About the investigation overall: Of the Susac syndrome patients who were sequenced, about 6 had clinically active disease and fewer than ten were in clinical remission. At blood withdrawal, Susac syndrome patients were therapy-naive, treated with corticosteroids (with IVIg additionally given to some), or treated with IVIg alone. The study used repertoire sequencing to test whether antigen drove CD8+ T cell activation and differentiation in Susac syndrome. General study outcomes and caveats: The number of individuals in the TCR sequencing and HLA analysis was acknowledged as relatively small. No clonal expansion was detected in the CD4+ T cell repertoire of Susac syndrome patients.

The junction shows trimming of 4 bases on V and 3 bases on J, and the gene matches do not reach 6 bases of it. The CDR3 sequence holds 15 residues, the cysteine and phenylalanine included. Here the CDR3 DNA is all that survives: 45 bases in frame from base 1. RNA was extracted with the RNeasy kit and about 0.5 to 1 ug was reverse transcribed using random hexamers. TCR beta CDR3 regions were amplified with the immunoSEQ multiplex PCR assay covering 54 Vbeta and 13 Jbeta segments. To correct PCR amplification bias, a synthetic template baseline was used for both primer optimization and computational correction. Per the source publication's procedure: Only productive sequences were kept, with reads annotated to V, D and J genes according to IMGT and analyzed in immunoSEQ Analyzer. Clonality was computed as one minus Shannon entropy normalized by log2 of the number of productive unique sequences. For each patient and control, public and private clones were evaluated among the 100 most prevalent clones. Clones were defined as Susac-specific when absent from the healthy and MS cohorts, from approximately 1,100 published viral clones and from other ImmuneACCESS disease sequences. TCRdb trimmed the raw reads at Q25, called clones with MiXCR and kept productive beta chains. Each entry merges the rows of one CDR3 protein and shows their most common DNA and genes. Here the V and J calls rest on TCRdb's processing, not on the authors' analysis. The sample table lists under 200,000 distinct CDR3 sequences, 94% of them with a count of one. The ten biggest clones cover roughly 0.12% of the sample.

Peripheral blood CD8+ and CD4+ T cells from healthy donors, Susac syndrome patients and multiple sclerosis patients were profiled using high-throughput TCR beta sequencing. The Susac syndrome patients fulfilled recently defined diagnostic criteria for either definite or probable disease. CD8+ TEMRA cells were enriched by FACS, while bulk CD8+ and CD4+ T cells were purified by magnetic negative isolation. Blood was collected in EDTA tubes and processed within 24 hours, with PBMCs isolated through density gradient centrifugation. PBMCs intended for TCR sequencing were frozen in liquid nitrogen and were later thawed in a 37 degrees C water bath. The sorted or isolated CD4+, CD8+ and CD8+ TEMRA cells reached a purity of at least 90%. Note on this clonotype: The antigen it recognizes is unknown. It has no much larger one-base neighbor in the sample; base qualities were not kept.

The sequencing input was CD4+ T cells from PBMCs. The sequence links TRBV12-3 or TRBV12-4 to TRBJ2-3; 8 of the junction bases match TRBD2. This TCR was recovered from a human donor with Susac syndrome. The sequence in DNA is TGTGCCAGCAGTTCTCGGGGGGGGTTAACAGATACGCAGTATTTT. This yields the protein CASSSRGGLTDTQYF.